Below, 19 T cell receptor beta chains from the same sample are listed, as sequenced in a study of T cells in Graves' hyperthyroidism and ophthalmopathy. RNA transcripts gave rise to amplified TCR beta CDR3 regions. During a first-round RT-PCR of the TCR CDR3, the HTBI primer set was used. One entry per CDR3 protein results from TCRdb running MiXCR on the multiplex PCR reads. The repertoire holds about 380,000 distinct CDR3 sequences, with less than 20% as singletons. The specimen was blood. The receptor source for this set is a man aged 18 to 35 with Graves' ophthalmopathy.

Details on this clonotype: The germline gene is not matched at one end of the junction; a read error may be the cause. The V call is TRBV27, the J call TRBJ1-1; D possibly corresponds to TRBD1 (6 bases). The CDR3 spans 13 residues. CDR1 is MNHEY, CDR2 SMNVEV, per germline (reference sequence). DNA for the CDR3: TGTGCCAGCTCGGTGAGACGGGGGGCTGATGCTTTCTTT. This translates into CASSVRRGADAFF.

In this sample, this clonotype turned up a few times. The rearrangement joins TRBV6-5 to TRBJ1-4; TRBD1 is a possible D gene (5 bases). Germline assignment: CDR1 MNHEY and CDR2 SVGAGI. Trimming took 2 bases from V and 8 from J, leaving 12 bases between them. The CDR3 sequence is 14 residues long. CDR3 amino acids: CASSYGDRDEKLFF. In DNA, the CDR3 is TGTGCCAGCAGTTACGGGGACCGGGACGAAAAACTGTTTTTT.

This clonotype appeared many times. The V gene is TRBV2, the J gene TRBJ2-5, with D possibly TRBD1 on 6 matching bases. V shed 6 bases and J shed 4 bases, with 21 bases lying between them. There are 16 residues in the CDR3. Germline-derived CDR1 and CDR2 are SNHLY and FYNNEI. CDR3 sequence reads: CASRSPGTPRGETQYF. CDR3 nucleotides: TGTGCCAGCAGATCCCCCGGGACACCTCGGGGAGAGACCCAGTACTTC. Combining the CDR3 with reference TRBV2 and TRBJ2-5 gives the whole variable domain EPEVTQTPSHQVTQMGQEVILRCVPISNHLYFYWYRQILGQKVEFLVSFYNNEISEKSEIFDDQFSVERPDGSNFTLKIRSTKLEDSAMYFCASRSPGTPRGETQYFGPGTRLLVL.

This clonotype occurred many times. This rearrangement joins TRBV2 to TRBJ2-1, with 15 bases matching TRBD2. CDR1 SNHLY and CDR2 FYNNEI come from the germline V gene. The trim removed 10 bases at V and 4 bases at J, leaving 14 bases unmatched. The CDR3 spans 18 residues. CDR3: CATPGLAGGRRPYNEQFF. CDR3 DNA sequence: TGTGCCACCCCCGGACTAGCGGGGGGGCGGAGACCATACAATGAGCAGTTCTTC.

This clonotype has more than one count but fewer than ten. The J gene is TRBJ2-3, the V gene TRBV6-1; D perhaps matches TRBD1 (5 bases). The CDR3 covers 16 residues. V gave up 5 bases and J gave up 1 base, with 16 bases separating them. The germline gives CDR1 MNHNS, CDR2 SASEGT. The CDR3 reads CASSYALRVGTDTQYF. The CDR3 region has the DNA TGTGCCAGCAGTTACGCGCTCAGGGTGGGCACAGATACGCAGTATTTT.

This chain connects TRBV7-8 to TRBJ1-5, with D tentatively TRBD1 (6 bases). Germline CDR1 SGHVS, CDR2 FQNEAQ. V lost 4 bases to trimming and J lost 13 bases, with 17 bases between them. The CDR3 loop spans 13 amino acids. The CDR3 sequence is CASSYPGQKRQHF. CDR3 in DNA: TGTGCCAGCAGCTACCCCGGACAGAAGAGACAGCATTTT.

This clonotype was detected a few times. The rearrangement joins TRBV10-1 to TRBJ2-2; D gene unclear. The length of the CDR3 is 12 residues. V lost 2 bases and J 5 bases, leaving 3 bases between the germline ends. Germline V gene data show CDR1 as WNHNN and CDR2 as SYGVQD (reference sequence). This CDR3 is CASSEVTGELFF. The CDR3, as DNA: TGCGCCAGCAGTGAGGTGACCGGGGAGCTGTTTTTT.

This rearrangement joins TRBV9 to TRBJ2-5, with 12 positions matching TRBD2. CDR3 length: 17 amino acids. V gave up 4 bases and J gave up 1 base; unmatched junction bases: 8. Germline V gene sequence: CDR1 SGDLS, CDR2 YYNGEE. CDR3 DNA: TGTGCCAGCAGCCACTCGAAACTAGCGGGGGGCCAAGAGACCCAGTACTTC. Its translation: CASSHSKLAGGQETQYF.

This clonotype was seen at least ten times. CDR3 region: CASSSPPAEAFF. The DNA for the CDR3 is TGTGCCAGCAGCTCCCCGCCCGCTGAAGCTTTCTTT. The chain couples TRBV7-8 to TRBJ1-1; no clear D. Trimming left V 4 bases short and J 6 bases short, with 9 bases between. The CDR3 is 12 amino acids. Per germline, CDR1 SGHVS and CDR2 FQNEAQ.

CDR3 loop: CASSEAASRRITDTQYF. CDR3 sequence (DNA): TGTGCCAGCAGTGAAGCAGCTAGCCGCAGAATCACAGATACGCAGTATTTT. The chain employs TRBV6-1 and TRBJ2-3, with D possibly matching TRBD2 (5 bases). Trimming removed 0 bases from V and 2 bases from J, with 15 bases in between. Germline CDR1 reads MNHNS; CDR2 reads SASEGT. The CDR3 is 17 amino acids.

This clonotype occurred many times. CDR3 DNA: TGTGCCAGCAGCTTGGCGTCTAGCGGGGGGGGATTCGCAGATACGCAGTATTTT. Protein: CASSLASSGGGFADTQYF. The rearrangement joins TRBV5-4 to TRBJ2-3; TRBD2 matches at 12 bases. The ends lost 0 bases at V and 4 bases at J; junction bases unmatched: 9. Germline CDR1 reads SGHNT; CDR2 reads YYREEE (reference sequence). This CDR3 is 18 amino acids long.

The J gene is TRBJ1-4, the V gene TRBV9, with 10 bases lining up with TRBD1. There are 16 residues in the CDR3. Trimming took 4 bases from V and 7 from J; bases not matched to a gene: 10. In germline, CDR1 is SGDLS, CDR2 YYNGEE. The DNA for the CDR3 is TGTGCCAGCAGCTTAAATCCGCGGGACAGGGGTGAAAAACTGTTTTTT. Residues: CASSLNPRDRGEKLFF.

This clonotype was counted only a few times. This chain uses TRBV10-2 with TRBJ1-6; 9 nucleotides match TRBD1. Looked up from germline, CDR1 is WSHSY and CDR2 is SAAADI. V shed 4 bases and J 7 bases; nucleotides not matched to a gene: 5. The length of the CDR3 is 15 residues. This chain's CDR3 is CASSGTGVRNSPLHF. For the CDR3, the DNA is TGCGCCAGCAGTGGGACAGGGGTCCGCAATTCACCCCTCCACTTT.

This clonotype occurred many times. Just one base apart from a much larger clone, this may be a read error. CDR3 in DNA: TGTGCCAGCAGTTTAAAGGGGAACACTGAAGCTTTCTTT. Its translation: CASSLKGNTEAFF. The gene calls are TRBV27 and TRBJ1-1; D not certain. Germline CDR1 reads MNHEY; CDR2 reads SMNVEV (reference sequence). The CDR3 extends over 13 amino acids. Trimming removed 2 bases at V and 1 base at J, with 5 bases between.

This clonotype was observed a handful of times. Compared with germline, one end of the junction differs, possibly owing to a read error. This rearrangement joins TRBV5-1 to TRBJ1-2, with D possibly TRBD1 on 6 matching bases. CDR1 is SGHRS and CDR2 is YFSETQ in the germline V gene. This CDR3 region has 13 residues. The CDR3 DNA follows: TGCGCCAGCGGCTTGGTGGCAGGGGAAGGCTACACCTTC. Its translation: CASGLVAGEGYTF.

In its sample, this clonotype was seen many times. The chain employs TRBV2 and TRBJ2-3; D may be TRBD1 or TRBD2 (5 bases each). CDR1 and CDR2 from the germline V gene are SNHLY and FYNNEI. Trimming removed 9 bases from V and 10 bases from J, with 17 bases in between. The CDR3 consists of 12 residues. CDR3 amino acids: CASVRAEEAQYF. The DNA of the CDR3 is TGTGCCAGTGTCAGGGCAGAGGAGGCGCAGTATTTT. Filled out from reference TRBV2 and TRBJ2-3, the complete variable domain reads EPEVTQTPSHQVTQMGQEVILRCVPISNHLYFYWYRQILGQKVEFLVSFYNNEISEKSEIFDDQFSVERPDGSNFTLKIRSTKLEDSAMYFCASVRAEEAQYFGPGTRLTVL.

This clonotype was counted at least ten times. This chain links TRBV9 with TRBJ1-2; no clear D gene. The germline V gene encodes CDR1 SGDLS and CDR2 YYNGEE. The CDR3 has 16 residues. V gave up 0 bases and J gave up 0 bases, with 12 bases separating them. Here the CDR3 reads CASSVGVKPPNYGYTF. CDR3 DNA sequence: TGTGCCAGCAGCGTAGGAGTCAAGCCGCCTAACTATGGCTACACCTTC.

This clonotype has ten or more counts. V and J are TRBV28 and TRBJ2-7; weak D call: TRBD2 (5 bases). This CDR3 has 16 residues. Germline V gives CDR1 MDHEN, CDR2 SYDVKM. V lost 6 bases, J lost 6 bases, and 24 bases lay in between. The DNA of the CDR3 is TGTGCCAGCAGCCTCCGCGGCGGGTTGGTCTACCGCGAGCAGTACTTC. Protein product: CASSLRGGLVYREQYF.

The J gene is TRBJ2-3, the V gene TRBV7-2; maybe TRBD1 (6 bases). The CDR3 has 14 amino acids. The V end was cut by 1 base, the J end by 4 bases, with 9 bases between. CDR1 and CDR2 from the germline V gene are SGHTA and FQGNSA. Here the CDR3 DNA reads TGTGCCAGCAGCTTAGTGTGGACAGCAGATACGCAGTATTTT. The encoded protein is CASSLVWTADTQYF.